The rows below give T cell receptor beta chains drawn from one sample of a study of identical twins. TCRdb reanalysed the 5' RACE reads using MiXCR and keeps one entry per CDR3 protein. This repertoire shows about 340,000 distinct CDR3 sequences, roughly 9% found once; its top ten account for 8% to 9.5%. Sequenced input: naive T cells sorted from blood. The receptors shown here come from a woman between 50 and 59 years old in good health. The CDR3 runs from the conserved cysteine through the conserved F or W. A D gene is named only where the DNA matches it firmly. Size tells how often a clone was seen (once, few, many) or the class of an expanded clone, and some rows leave it out.

>TRBJ2-3|TRBD2|many|17|TRBV7-6
CASSFGSAGGATDTQYF
TGTGCCAGCAGCTTTGGTAGTGCGGGGGGAGCCACAGATACGCAGTATTTT
>TRBJ2-5|NA|few|13|TRBV6-6
CASRPQARETQYF
TGTGCCAGCAGGCCACAGGCTCGCGAGACCCAGTACTTC
>TRBJ2-1|NA|NA|15|TRBV7-6
CASSPEQVPSDEQFF
TGTGCCAGCAGCCCCGAGCAGGTCCCATCTGATGAGCAGTTCTTC
>TRBJ2-6|NA|NA|14|TRBV20-1
CSAPTGTGANVLTF
TGCAGTGCGCCAACAGGGACAGGGGCCAACGTCCTGACTTTC
>TRBJ2-2|NA|few|13|TRBV5-1
CASSLLETGELFF
TGCGCCAGCAGCTTACTAGAGACCGGGGAGCTGTTTTTT
>TRBJ2-2|TRBD2|NA|17|TRBV10-1
CASSESPLAGVAGELFF
TGCGCCAGCAGTGAGTCCCCACTAGCGGGAGTAGCCGGGGAGCTGTTTTTT
>TRBJ2-3|NA|NA|14|TRBV2
CASRRTEGTDTQYF
TGTGCCAGCCGGAGGACGGAAGGGACAGATACGCAGTATTTT
>TRBJ1-1|TRBD1|many|14|TRBV10-3
CAIRGTGAGTEAFF
TGTGCCATCAGGGGGACAGGGGCGGGCACTGAAGCTTTCTTT
>TRBJ2-1|NA|NA|15|TRBV10-1
CASSDPRDTYNEQFF
TGCGCCAGCAGTGATCCTCGGGACACCTACAATGAGCAGTTCTTC
>TRBJ2-1|NA|NA|19|TRBV7-2
CASSLRGSGLLSSYNEQFF
TGTGCCAGCAGCTTGAGGGGTAGCGGACTCCTAAGCTCCTACAATGAGCAGTTCTTC
>TRBJ1-1|NA|many|15|TRBV12-3/TRBV12-4
CASSLFGGGNTEAFF
TGTGCCAGCAGTTTATTTGGGGGAGGGAACACTGAAGCTTTCTTT